The 10 T cell receptor beta chains below all came from one sample that was sequenced in a study of T cells expressing NK-cell markers. TCRdb reprocessed the 5' RACE reads; each CDR3 protein has one entry and no DNA is given. This sample lists some 440,000 distinct CDR3 sequences; its ten largest clones have almost 1.5%. Sequenced input: blood T cells: a sorted CD56 or NKG2C T cell subset, CD4+ or CD8+ T cells, or bulk PBMC T cells (not recorded which). The source of these receptors is a woman aged 50 to 60 in good health.

The chain has TRBV5-5 and TRBJ2-3; the TRBD1 assignment by TCRdb is unverifiable without DNA. Germline V gene lookup returns CDR1 SGHKS and CDR2 YYEKEE (reference sequence). CDR3 length equals 19 residues. The CDR3 sequence is CASSLFGNPPGPLRATQYF.

The chain recombines TRBV4-1 with TRBJ2-2; the TCRdb call, TRBD1, lacks DNA for checking. This CDR3 spans 14 amino acids. Germline values: CDR1 MGHRA, CDR2 YSYEKL. The CDR3: CASSRPTGDRELFF.

The chain is built from TRBV12-3 or TRBV12-4 and TRBJ2-1; TCRdb proposes TRBD2, but this gene call is untestable without DNA. The CDR3 covers 16 residues. The CDR3 here is CASSPMRGVPYNEQFF.

The chain is built from TRBV15 and TRBJ2-2. The germline CDR1 and CDR2 sequences are LNHNV and YYDKDF (reference sequence). CDR3 length equals 17 residues. The chain's CDR3 is CATSRDKLVVITGELFF.

The rearrangement links TRBV10-3 to TRBJ2-3; the D call from TCRdb, TRBD1, cannot be confirmed without DNA. Germline values: CDR1 ENHRY, CDR2 SYGVKD. This CDR3 comprises 13 residues. This chain's CDR3 is CAIRPDKGDTQYF.

This sequence joins TRBV30 and TRBJ2-5; TCRdb proposes TRBD1, but this gene call is untestable without DNA. In germline, CDR1 is GTSNPN, CDR2 SVGIG (reference sequence). The CDR3 is 11 residues long. CDR3 loop: CAWQGQETQYF.

The J gene is TRBJ1-2, the V gene TRBV6-5; the D gene TCRdb calls, TRBD1, cannot be checked with no DNA. The length of the CDR3 is 17 residues. Germline loops: CDR1 MNHEY, CDR2 SVGAGI. The CDR3 region is CASSPRTGDPYNYGYTF.

The chain links TRBV4-1 to TRBJ2-1; TCRdb proposes TRBD2, but this gene call is untestable without DNA. CDR3 length: 17 residues. Germline assignment: CDR1 MGHRA and CDR2 YSYEKL. This chain's CDR3 is CASSLPLGSGRAYEQFF.

The rearrangement links TRBV4-1 to TRBJ2-1; TCRdb lists TRBD2, though no DNA is available to test this call. The CDR3 has 16 amino acids. Germline CDR1 is MGHRA and CDR2 is YSYEKL. The CDR3 protein is CASSQGIVGAVGEQFF.

The V gene is TRBV2, the J gene TRBJ2-3. Per the germline V gene, CDR1 is SNHLY and CDR2 is FYNNEI. The CDR3 is 17 amino acids. This CDR3 is CASSDSLPTVSTDTQYF.